Listed below are T cell receptor beta chains from one sample, sequenced in a study of T cells in Graves' hyperthyroidism and ophthalmopathy. TCRdb re-called the multiplex PCR reads through MiXCR, storing one row per CDR3 protein. The data show around 300,000 distinct CDR3 sequences, 22% seen once. Sequences were obtained from blood. Every receptor here comes from a young man with Graves' ophthalmopathy. The CDR3 runs from the conserved cysteine through the conserved F or W. The D gene is left open where the match is weak. Not every row has a clone size; where given, it reads once, few, many or a size class.

v_gene,d_gene,j_gene,abundance,CDR3aa,CDR3nt
TRBV4-1,NA,TRBJ1-5,NA,CASSPESGRDSNQPQHF,TGCGCCAGCAGCCCTGAGTCGGGGAGGGATAGCAATCAGCCCCAGCATTTT
TRBV5-1,TRBD2,TRBJ2-7,many,CASSLGGTNYEQYF,TGCGCCAGCAGCTTGGGGGGGACTAACTACGAGCAGTACTTC
TRBV27,TRBD1,TRBJ1-1,few,CASSYTGVLLNTEAFF,TGTGCCAGCAGCTATACAGGGGTCTTACTGAACACTGAAGCTTTCTTT
TRBV29-1,TRBD1,TRBJ1-4,few,CSGRDSRNEKLFF,TGCAGCGGGAGGGACAGTAGAAATGAAAAACTGTTTTTT
TRBV6-1,TRBD2,TRBJ2-5,once,CASSRVRTRTSEAETQYF,TGTGCCAGCAGTCGGGTTAGGACTCGGACTAGCGAGGCCGAGACCCAGTACTTC
TRBV6-2/TRBV6-3,TRBD1,TRBJ1-3,once,CASSLGPGQGFWGNTIYF,TGTGCCAGCAGTTTGGGCCCGGGACAGGGCTTTTGGGGAAACACCATATATTTT
TRBV11-2,TRBD1,TRBJ1-1,few,CASSPRQGKNTEAFF,TGTGCCAGCAGCCCGCGACAGGGAAAGAACACTGAAGCTTTCTTT
TRBV6-1,NA,TRBJ2-5,few,CASSRRGGWTRLETQYF,TGTGCCAGCAGCCGGAGGGGGGGGTGGACGCGGTTAGAGACCCAGTACTTC
TRBV29-1,NA,TRBJ1-2,many,CSAGVDPTNYGYTF,TGCAGCGCCGGAGTGGACCCCACTAACTATGGCTACACCTTC
TRBV7-9,TRBD2,TRBJ2-4,few,CASSGGTSGKNIQYF,TGTGCCAGCAGCGGGGGGACTAGCGGCAAAAACATTCAGTACTTC
TRBV5-1,NA,TRBJ1-3,NA,CASRIELSGNTIYF,TGCGCCAGCAGAATTGAGCTCTCTGGAAACACCATATATTTT
TRBV20-1,NA,TRBJ2-7,NA,CSARERTHSSYEQYF,TGCAGTGCTAGAGAGAGGACACACAGCTCCTACGAGCAGTACTTC
TRBV6-1,NA,TRBJ2-5,NA,CASLNGERETQYF,TGTGCCAGCCTCAATGGTGAAAGGGAGACCCAGTACTTC
TRBV3-1,TRBD1,TRBJ2-5,many,CASSQDRTGTSETQYF,TGTGCCAGCAGCCAAGATAGGACAGGGACCTCCGAGACCCAGTACTTC
TRBV7-3,TRBD1,TRBJ1-6,NA,CASSLTGKNSPLHF,TGTGCCAGCAGCTTGACAGGGAAGAATTCACCCCTCCACTTT
TRBV11-2,NA,TRBJ2-6,NA,CASSFGGRPSGANVLTF,TGTGCCAGCAGCTTCGGGGGCAGGCCTTCTGGGGCCAACGTCCTGACTTTC
TRBV15,NA,TRBJ1-1,few,CATSKDYEPNTEAFF,TGTGCCACCAGCAAGGACTACGAACCGAACACTGAAGCTTTCTTT
TRBV4-2,TRBD2,TRBJ2-7,NA,CASSPLAGGRYEQYF,TGTGCCAGCAGCCCCTTAGCGGGAGGGCGCTACGAGCAGTACTTC
TRBV7-9,NA,TRBJ2-7,few,CASSWADGFSYEQYF,TGTGCCAGCAGCTGGGCGGACGGTTTCTCCTACGAGCAGTACTTC
TRBV6-1,TRBD2,TRBJ2-3,NA,CASSGTRVSGRVGTDTQYF,TGTGCCAGCAGTGGAACCAGGGTTAGCGGGAGGGTGGGCACAGATACGCAGTATTTT
TRBV6-2/TRBV6-3,NA,TRBJ1-3,NA,CANSYSLESGNTIYF,TGTGCCAACAGTTACTCACTCGAGTCTGGAAACACCATATATTTT
TRBV15,NA,TRBJ1-1,NA,CATSRTTTEAFF,TGTGCCACCAGCAGAACAACGACAGAAGCTTTCTTT
TRBV18,TRBD1,TRBJ2-3,NA,CASSRSTGVGTDTQYF,TGTGCCAGCTCACGTTCCACAGGGGTAGGGACAGATACGCAGTATTTT
TRBV27,TRBD2,TRBJ2-3,many,CASSRTSGSGTDTQYF,TGTGCCAGCAGCCGCACTAGCGGGAGTGGTACAGATACGCAGTATTTT
TRBV30,NA,TRBJ1-5,NA,CAWSTGVTQPQHF,TGTGCCTGGAGTACTGGGGTTACTCAGCCCCAGCATTTT
TRBV7-2,TRBD2,TRBJ2-5,NA,CASRTSGTETQYF,TGTGCCAGCCGGACTAGCGGCACGGAGACCCAGTACTTC
TRBV18,NA,TRBJ2-2,NA,CASSVRRPNTGELFF,TGTGCCAGCTCAGTTCGCAGGCCTAACACCGGGGAGCTGTTTTTT
TRBV20-1,TRBD1,TRBJ2-7,many,CSARPHDRGLYEQYF,TGCAGTGCTAGACCCCACGACAGGGGGCTCTACGAGCAGTACTTC
TRBV6-2/TRBV6-3,NA,TRBJ1-5,NA,CASSPLRQPQHF,TGTGCCAGCAGTCCTCTTCGACAGCCCCAGCATTTT
TRBV7-3,NA,TRBJ2-4,NA,CASSSAEDRNIQYF,TGTGCCAGCAGCTCAGCTGAAGATCGGAACATTCAGTACTTC
TRBV28,NA,TRBJ1-1,many,CVCGSYGTEAFF,TGTGTATGTGGGTCGTACGGCACTGAAGCTTTCTTT
TRBV2,NA,TRBJ2-2,NA,CASTNQGGPTGELFF,TGTGCCAGCACGAACCAGGGAGGTCCGACCGGGGAGCTGTTTTTT